The source of this TCR beta chain is a study of T cell responses to AZD1222 COVID-19 vaccine. Remarks on this clone: Its antigen remains unidentified.

Regarding the study as a whole: With two AZD1222 doses given, Spike-specific TCR breadth and depth both rose. Among the donors, most were white British and more were female, and clonal diversity was possibly underestimated. Baseline seropositivity characterized only a handful of AZD1222 recipients.

The CDR3 contains 11 residues. V was shortened by 6 bases and J by 2 bases, with 2 bases between the two germline ends. CDR1 and CDR2 from the germline V gene are SGHTA and FQGNSA. The protocol was immunoSEQ multiplex PCR, while the TCRdb copy is restricted to in-frame clones and leaves out a portion. The table shows 90,000 to 120,000 clones, with roughly 90% occurring only once. This sequence originates from an adult in good health. The V gene is TRBV7-2, the J gene TRBJ2-1; D not certain. This sample comprised peripheral blood, obtained on day 0 of AZD1222 vaccination. The chain's CDR3 is CASRAYNEQFF. The CDR3 nucleotides are TGTGCCAGCAGAGCCTACAATGAGCAGTTCTTC.